This T cell receptor beta chain is from a study of T cell responses to AZD1222 COVID-19 vaccine. Study as a whole: Recipients boosted at about 4 weeks or about 12 weeks are pooled.

This clone was seen a single time. Its target is unknown. Here immunoSEQ multiplex PCR was the method, and the copy in TCRdb shows in-frame clones only, minus some. Among 120,000 or so clones listed, roughly 88% were seen once. This CDR3 spans 13 amino acids. Trimming removed 3 bases at V and 11 bases at J, with 16 bases between. Study outcomes and limitations: Baseline testing showed seropositivity in only a handful of AZD1222 recipients. CD4 TCRs linked to vaccination spanned spike, dominating at 160-218 and 743-854. Donors skewed white British and female; clonal diversity was possibly underestimated.

The V gene is TRBV12-3 or TRBV12-4, the J gene TRBJ1-1; possibly TRBD1 for D (5 bases). The source material was peripheral blood, sampled on day 0 of AZD1222 vaccination. This TCR was sampled from an adult in good health. CDR3 sequence reads: CASSFGGVREAFF. CDR3 nucleotide sequence: TGTGCCAGCAGTTTTGGGGGGGTAAGGGAGGCTTTCTTT.